The 24 T cell receptor beta chains in this list originate from one sample, sequenced in a study of Ad26.COV2.S vaccination and SARS-CoV-2 variants. The data were produced by immunoSEQ multiplex PCR, yet TCRdb's version contains in-frame clones alone and is incomplete. Found here are around 7,000 clones, roughly 89% of them singletons; the top ten hold approximately 28%. The source material was peripheral blood, sampled after recovery from COVID-19. These receptors were collected from a human donor who had recovered from COVID-19.

CDR3 region: CASRGLDQETQYF. The CDR3 coding sequence is TGTGCCAGCAGAGGACTAGACCAAGAGACCCAGTACTTC. This chain connects TRBV7-9 to TRBJ2-5, with 7 bases identical to TRBD2. The length of the CDR3 is 13 residues. Per germline, CDR1 SEHNR and CDR2 FQNEAQ (reference sequence). The trim removed 6 bases at V and 0 bases at J, leaving 1 base unmatched.

The chain carries TRBV6-1 and TRBJ1-2; 7 nucleotides align to TRBD1. CDR1 is MNHNS and CDR2 is SASEGT in the germline V gene. Losses at the gene ends were 3 bases for V and 8 bases for J; bases not matched to a gene: 15. There are 16 residues in the CDR3. CDR3 amino acids: CASSESYRGRRGGYTF. Written as DNA, the CDR3 is TGTGCCAGCAGTGAGTCCTACAGGGGCCGTCGGGGAGGCTACACCTTC.

This clone has only a few counts. This chain links TRBV19 with TRBJ2-2, with 9 bases lining up with TRBD2. CDR1 and CDR2 (germline): LNHDA, SQIVND (reference sequence). The V and J ends lost 5 bases and 3 bases, in that order; junction bases with no gene match: 19. This CDR3 contains 20 residues. CDR3 protein: CASSSWEIAGAGGDTGELFF. The CDR3 region has the DNA TGTGCCAGTAGTTCATGGGAAATAGCGGGAGCCGGAGGGGACACCGGGGAGCTGTTTTTT. Looking up the rest from reference TRBV19 and TRBJ2-2 gives the full variable domain: DGGITQSPKYLFRKEGQNVTLSCEQNLNHDAMYWYRQDPGQGLRLIYYSQIVNDFQKGDIAEGYSVSREKKESFPLTVTSAQKNPTAFYLCASSSWEIAGAGGDTGELFFGEGSRLTVL.

The rearrangement uses TRBV30 and TRBJ1-1, with a weak D call TRBD1 (6 bases). Germline V lookup: CDR1 GTSNPN, CDR2 SVGIG (reference sequence). Trimming left V 4 bases short and J 4 bases short, with 10 bases between. This CDR3 spans 12 amino acids. CDR3 bases: TGTGCCTGGAATGGGGGCACCACTGAAGCTTTCTTT. Protein sequence: CAWNGGTTEAFF.

J is TRBJ1-4 and V is TRBV7-2, with a possible D match to TRBD1 (5 bases). This CDR3 comprises 15 residues. The V end was cut by 6 bases, the J end by 4 bases, with 15 bases between. Germline V gene data show CDR1 as SGHTA and CDR2 as FQGNSA. CDR3 DNA: TGTGCCAGCAGGGCTACGGGGGGGATTAATGAAAAACTGTTTTTT. It codes for CASRATGGINEKLFF.

The chain has TRBV29-1 and TRBJ1-5; a possible D gene is TRBD1 (6 bases). V dropped 7 bases and J dropped 12 bases, with 22 bases sitting between them. The CDR3 consists of 13 residues. CDR1 is SQVTM and CDR2 is ANQGSEA in the germline V gene. CDR3: CSEPGHLEKSQHF. The CDR3 nucleotides are TGCAGCGAACCGGGACACCTGGAAAAGAGCCAGCATTTT.

The chain joins TRBV10-3 to TRBJ2-1; D possibly matches TRBD1 or TRBD2 (5 bases each). The CDR3 loop spans 11 amino acids. The germline V and J ends were trimmed by 10 bases and 15 bases, with 19 bases remaining between them. Germline V gene sequence: CDR1 ENHRY, CDR2 SYGVKD. The CDR3 DNA reads TGTGCCAAGATCCGGGACCAACCCCGGTTCTTC. Encoded protein: CAKIRDQPRFF.

This chain uses TRBV6-5 with TRBJ1-1, with D possibly being TRBD1 (6 bases). Germline V gene lookup returns CDR1 MNHEY and CDR2 SVGAGI. V lost 7 bases, J lost 5 bases, and 14 bases lay in between. The CDR3 totals 13 residues. CDR3 bases: TGTGCCAGCACGCAGGGGATAAGGACTGAAGCTTTCTTT. This sequence encodes CASTQGIRTEAFF.

This sequence joins TRBV6-5 and TRBJ1-5; weak D call: TRBD1 (5 bases). The V and J ends lost 2 bases and 2 bases respectively, with 7 bases between them. Germline V gives CDR1 MNHEY, CDR2 SVGAGI. The CDR3 is made up of 14 amino acids. The CDR3, as DNA: TGTGCCAGCAGTTACGGCAGGGGCAATCAGCCCCAGCATTTT. It specifies CASSYGRGNQPQHF.

The genes are TRBV3-1 (or the pseudogene TRBV3-2) and TRBJ2-7, with TRBD2 matching 7 bases. The CDR3 is made up of 14 amino acids. The junction had 6 bases not matched to a gene; V was cut back by 1 base and J by 6 bases. CDR1 is LGHDT, CDR2 YNNKEL, per germline (reference sequence). As DNA, the CDR3 is TGTGCCAGCAGCCAAGCGGTCAGGGAGGGCGAGCAGTACTTC. This sequence encodes CASSQAVREGEQYF.

The chain carries TRBV6-1 and TRBJ2-7, with D possibly matching TRBD1 (5 bases). CDR1 and CDR2 (germline): MNHNS, SASEGT. CDR3 length equals 14 residues. V gave up 4 bases and J gave up 3 bases, with 13 bases separating them. The CDR3 region is CASSVAGMGYEQYF. CDR3 nucleotides: TGTGCCAGCAGTGTAGCAGGGATGGGCTACGAGCAGTACTTC.

J is TRBJ1-5 and V is TRBV18; D is ambiguous. Deletions cut 3 bases from V and 2 bases from J, with 8 bases between. This CDR3 spans 14 amino acids. The germline gives CDR1 KGHSH, CDR2 LQKENI. CDR3 amino acids: CASSPGRGNQPQHF. CDR3 nucleotide sequence: TGTGCCAGCTCACCGGGAAGGGGCAATCAGCCCCAGCATTTT.

J is TRBJ2-1 and V is TRBV2, with D unclear. Germline values: CDR1 SNHLY, CDR2 FYNNEI. Deletions cut 4 bases from V and 9 bases from J, with 10 bases between. The CDR3 is 12 amino acids. The CDR3 is CASSARWAEQFF. The CDR3 DNA reads TGTGCCAGCAGTGCTCGATGGGCTGAGCAGTTCTTC.

The rearrangement uses TRBV7-9 and TRBJ2-1; 14 bases align to TRBD2. The CDR3 extends over 17 amino acids. Germline lookup yields CDR1 SEHNR and CDR2 FQNEAQ (reference sequence). J was trimmed by 7 bases and V by 1 base; bases with no gene match: 6. The CDR3 nucleotides are TGTGCCAGCAGCTTAGAAAGGGGACTAGCGGGAGTTAATGAGCAGTTCTTC. Its protein is CASSLERGLAGVNEQFF.

J is TRBJ2-2 and V is TRBV11-2; D is undetermined. CDR1 is SGHAT, CDR2 FQNNGV, per germline. With 3 bases removed from V and 4 bases from J, the gap between germline ends came to 3 bases. This CDR3 comprises 12 residues. CDR3 bases: TGTGCCAGCAGCTTGGGCACCGGGGAGCTGTTTTTT. Encoded protein: CASSLGTGELFF.

This clone was seen a few times. V gene TRBV7-9 combines with J gene TRBJ1-1; no clear D gene. Germline lookup yields CDR1 SEHNR and CDR2 FQNEAQ (reference sequence). The CDR3 consists of 14 residues. Trimming took 7 bases from V and 0 from J, leaving 12 bases between them. CDR3 DNA: TGTGCCAGCAACCATGGACGGTTGAACACTGAAGCTTTCTTT. Its protein is CASNHGRLNTEAFF. Based on the CDR3 plus reference TRBV7-9 and TRBJ1-1, the full variable domain is DTGVSQNPRHKITKRGQNVTFRCDPISEHNRLYWYRQTLGQGPEFLTYFQNEAQLEKSRLLSDRFSAERPKGSFSTLEIQRTEQGDSAMYLCASNHGRLNTEAFFGQGTRLTVV.

V is TRBV7-2 and J is TRBJ2-2, with TRBD2 matching 9 bases. Germline values: CDR1 SGHTA, CDR2 FQGNSA. V gave up 2 bases and J gave up 1 base; unmatched junction bases: 8. This CDR3 has 18 residues. The CDR3 sequence: CASSLMAGGPGNTGELFF. In nucleotides, the CDR3 is TGTGCCAGCAGCTTAATGGCGGGAGGGCCCGGGAACACCGGGGAGCTGTTTTTT.

CDR3 sequence (DNA): TGTGCCAGTAGTCCGTTGAGAGGCAATCAGCCCCAGCATTTT. Translated, it gives CASSPLRGNQPQHF. The J gene is TRBJ1-5, the V gene TRBV19; D gene unclear. CDR1 is LNHDA and CDR2 is SQIVND in the germline V gene (reference sequence). The CDR3 has 14 residues. V was pared by 5 bases and J by 2 bases, with 10 bases between.

This rearrangement joins TRBV5-4 to TRBJ2-1; 8 bases agree with TRBD1. V gave up 2 bases and J gave up 5 bases; unmatched junction bases: 3. Germline V CDR1 and CDR2: SGHNT, YYREEE (reference sequence). The CDR3 length is 14 residues. The CDR3, as DNA: TGTGCCAGCAGCTTATTGGACAGGGACAATGAGCAGTTCTTC. Its translation: CASSLLDRDNEQFF.

This clone has a handful of counts. The chain combines TRBV5-6 with TRBJ2-3, with D tentatively TRBD1 (6 bases). Trimming pared 2 bases from V and 14 bases from J, leaving 18 bases between. The germline gives CDR1 SGHDT, CDR2 YYEEEE. The CDR3 totals 13 residues. In DNA, the CDR3 is TGTGCCAGCAGCTTTCAGAAGGGGGTCTCCAGGTATTTT. Its protein is CASSFQKGVSRYF.

The chain uses TRBV9 and TRBJ1-1; no firm D call. This CDR3 contains 12 residues. V dropped 3 bases and J dropped 8 bases, with 11 bases sitting between them. Germline V CDR1 and CDR2: SGDLS, YYNGEE. As DNA, the CDR3 is TGTGCCAGCAGCGCCGCTATAGGGGAAGCTTTCTTT. Amino acid sequence: CASSAAIGEAFF.

V usage is TRBV9 and J usage is TRBJ1-2, with 12 nucleotides matching TRBD1. J was trimmed by 4 bases and V by 4 bases; bases with no gene match: 8. CDR1 SGDLS and CDR2 YYNGEE come from the germline V gene. This CDR3 has 16 amino acids. The CDR3 coding sequence is TGTGCCAGCAGCCCTCGGGACAGGGGGCGCCCCTATGGCTACACCTTC. The encoded protein is CASSPRDRGRPYGYTF.

CDR3 DNA sequence: TGCGCCAGCAGCCAGTCCGTACAGGCTAATGAAAAACTGTTTTTT. Encoded protein: CASSQSVQANEKLFF. The chain joins TRBV4-3 to TRBJ1-4; D may be TRBD1 (5 bases). Looked up from germline, CDR1 is LGHNA and CDR2 is YSLEER. Between the trimmed V and J ends, which lost 3 bases and 3 bases, there was a span of 11 bases. The length of the CDR3 is 15 residues.

The chain couples TRBV30 to TRBJ1-2; TRBD1 aligns across 7 bases. The CDR3 totals 13 residues. Trimming cost V 4 bases and J 5 bases; bases outside gene matches: 7. Per germline, CDR1 GTSNPN and CDR2 SVGIG (reference sequence). CDR3 sequence reads: CAWTRGTAYGYTF. The CDR3 coding sequence is TGTGCCTGGACGAGAGGGACAGCATATGGCTACACCTTC.